Listed below are T cell receptor beta chains from one sample, sequenced in a study of blood T cell repertoires in COVID-19. Sequenced by immunoSEQ multiplex PCR; TCRdb stores in-frame clones only, minus some. There are under 300,000 clones in the sample; just over 90% occur only once, and about 2.3% lies in the top ten. The specimen sequenced was PBMCs or T cells enriched from blood (not recorded which). These receptors came from a middle-aged woman with acute COVID-19. Each CDR3 is given with its conserved first and last residue. The D gene is left open where the match is weak. Size is omitted from some rows. Given values are once, few, many or a class for expanded clones.

size	J	V	D	DNA	CDR3
-	TRBJ1-6	TRBV2	-	TGTGCCAGCAGTGAAGAGGGGACCTATAATTCACCCCTCCACTTT	CASSEEGTYNSPLHF
-	TRBJ2-5	TRBV2	TRBD1	TGTGCCAGCAGTGGCAGGGGGCACCAAAGGGAGACCCAGTACTTC	CASSGRGHQRETQYF
-	TRBJ2-3	TRBV5-8	TRBD1	TGTGCCAGCAGCTGGACAGGCCGAAGTACCGATACGCAGTATTTT	CASSWTGRSTDTQYF
-	TRBJ2-3	TRBV18	-	TGTGCCAGCTCACCGCAGACGGGGATCACAGATACGCAGTATTTT	CASSPQTGITDTQYF
once	TRBJ2-7	TRBV6-1	TRBD1	TGTGCCAGCAGTGAACTGACAGGGGGCGCGAGCTCCTACGAGCAGTACTTC	CASSELTGGASSYEQYF
few	TRBJ2-1	TRBV7-8	TRBD1	TGTGCCAGCAGAAGGGACAGGGTTGGTGTTGGATCCTACAATGAGCAGTTCTTC	CASRRDRVGVGSYNEQFF
-	TRBJ1-3	TRBV3-1/TRBV3-2	TRBD1	TGTGCCAGCGGGGACAGGGGACCCTTCTCTGGAAACACCATATATTTT	CASGDRGPFSGNTIYF
-	TRBJ2-4	TRBV7-6	-	TGTGCCAGCAGCCCGGGGGCCAAAAACATTCAGTACTTC	CASSPGAKNIQYF
once	TRBJ1-5	TRBV12-3/TRBV12-4	TRBD1	TGTGCCAGCAGTTTTCGAGGGGGCGGGCCCCAGCATTTT	CASSFRGGGPQHF
-	TRBJ2-7	TRBV5-4	-	TGTGCCAGCAGCTTTGGGCAGAGCTCCTACGAGCAGTACTTC	CASSFGQSSYEQYF
-	TRBJ1-5	TRBV5-6	-	TGTGCCAGCAGCTTGGGCCCTCGCGGGTCGCCTCAGCCCCAGCATTTT	CASSLGPRGSPQPQHF
-	TRBJ2-1	TRBV28	-	TGTGCCAGCAGTTTAACCCGAACTAGGGTCAATGAGCAGTTCTTC	CASSLTRTRVNEQFF
-	TRBJ2-1	TRBV7-3	-	TGTGCCAGCAGCTTTACTAGGTCGGTTGAGCAGTTCTTC	CASSFTRSVEQFF
-	TRBJ1-6	TRBV15	-	TGTGCCACCAGCAGCGTAAGGGGACCCCTCCACTTT	CATSSVRGPLHF
-	TRBJ2-7	TRBV6-5	-	TGTGCCAGCAGTTTTCGACATAGCTCCTACGAGCAGTACTTC	CASSFRHSSYEQYF
-	TRBJ1-3	TRBV6-5	-	TGTGCCAGCAGAGGGGGACACCGAAACACCATATATTTT	CASRGGHRNTIYF